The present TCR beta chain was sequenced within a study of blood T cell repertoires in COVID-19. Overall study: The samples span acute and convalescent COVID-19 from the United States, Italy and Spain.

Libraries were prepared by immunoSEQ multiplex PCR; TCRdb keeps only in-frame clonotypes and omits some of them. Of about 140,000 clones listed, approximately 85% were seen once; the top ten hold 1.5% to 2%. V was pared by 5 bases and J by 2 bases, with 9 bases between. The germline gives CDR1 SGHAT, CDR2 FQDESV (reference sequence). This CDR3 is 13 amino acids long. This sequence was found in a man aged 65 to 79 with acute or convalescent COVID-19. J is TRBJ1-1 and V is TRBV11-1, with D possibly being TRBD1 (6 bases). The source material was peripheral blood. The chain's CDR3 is CASSRQENTEAFF. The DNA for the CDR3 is TGTGCCAGCAGCCGACAGGAAAACACTGAAGCTTTCTTT.